This record concerns one T cell receptor beta chain sequence. There is no known antigen for this receptor. No base qualities exist here, and no much larger clone lies one base off it. The germline V gene (reference sequence) supplies CDR1 GTSNPN and CDR2 SVGIG. Clipping removes 0 bases from V and 5 bases from J, with 4 as the unmatched junction base count. CDR3 length: 14 amino acids, cysteine to phenylalanine. Of all the DNA, just the CDR3 is kept, 42 bases in frame from base 1. This specimen belongs to a study of beta chain features in type 1 diabetes (dated 2018 in TCRdb). Describing the broader study: Mean age, gender distribution, total cell number and subset yield were not different between patients and healthy donors. A total of approximately 100,000,000 sorted cells were examined across all samples, and the number of cells per subset was strongly correlated with RNA yield. The study compared the TCRB repertoires of sorted circulating CD4+ T cell subsets in recently diagnosed type 1 diabetes patients with those in matched healthy donors. Regulatory and stem cell-like memory subsets were obtained from only 8 patients and about 8 healthy donors, while naive and central memory subsets were obtained from all 30 or so donors.

The entire amount of isolated RNA was reverse transcribed using the High Capacity cDNA Reverse Transcription Kit, so the sequenced TCRB transcripts were expressed ones. Naive, central memory and regulatory T cell samples underwent deep immunoSEQ sequencing, averaging about 3.5 million total reads per sample. After sorted cells were lysed in RLT buffer, RNA was extracted with DNase-treated RNeasy Micro or Mini kits, with the choice depending on cell number. To prevent cross-contamination, every cell subset was processed on its own, while patient and healthy donor samples were processed together. TCRB sequences were amplified from cDNA with the immunoSEQ multiplex PCR, producing 87-bp fragments spanning the CDR3 region. Sequencing of the amplicons was done on the Illumina HiSeq platform. Turning to the authors' computational methods: Synthetic template baselines were used to correct PCR bias computationally, reads within Hamming distance 2 were collapsed, and singletons that could not be merged were discarded. By aligning reads against IMGT, V, D and J genes, CDR3 length, and insertions or deletions at six rearrangement sites were assigned. Clonotype counts were normalized to sorted cell number within each subset before computing true diversity and Gini coefficients with the tcR R package. Repertoire sharing was quantified using the overlap coefficient calculated on TCRB nucleotide sequences. As a proxy for the pre-selection repertoire, out-of-frame TCRB sequences from naive cells were analyzed. TCRdb mirrors the immuneACCESS table, restricted to in-frame sequences. Some clones are absent from its copies; in checked studies, under half trace to an unresolved V gene, and the reason for the others is unknown. Clone size and V and J calls were adopted from that table, with D and trimming inferred from the DNA. For this sample the table gives around 400,000 clones, of which over 12% were detected only once. The top ten hold more than 0.015% of the sample.

The investigation overall reported the following: Fewer insertions and more nucleotide deletions at VDJ recombination sites were observed in patients with type 1 diabetes, implying thymic rearrangement abnormalities. Shorter templates might be favored by PCR, yet because patient and control samples were amplified and corrected together, any such skew would affect both groups equally. Naive, central memory and regulatory TCRB repertoires appeared to be more alike among patients than among healthy donors. Because cDNA was sequenced instead of genomic DNA, activated cells with high expression could be over-represented, although the groups did not differ in activation or CD3 levels. A moderate but significant shortening of TCRB CDR3 length was observed in type 1 diabetes patients in all four CD4+ subsets. HLA sub-analyses involved small numbers of individuals, so any influence of HLA type on TCRB rearrangement remained unresolved.

Each donor gave one peripheral blood draw, averaging roughly 0.11 L, which was collected into heparinised tubes. Naive, central memory, regulatory and stem cell-like memory CD4+ T cells were sorted on a BD FACSAria II using a panel including CD45RO, CCR7, CD25, CD127, CD95 and CD27. Every sorted population had a purity above 95%. Right away, PBMCs were isolated by Lymphoprep density gradient centrifugation and were stained directly, with no culture step. To minimize batch effects, samples were stained and sorted in pairs, one healthy donor with one patient per experiment. The chain is assembled from TRBV30 and TRBJ1-2; TRBD1 aligns with 9 central bases. Sequencing input: naive CD4+ T cells from blood. The label giving this sample's cell subset or site can be read as: true naive CD4+ T cells. The source of this sequence is a woman aged 18-29 years in good health. The sequence in DNA is TGTGCCTGGAGTGTAACGACAGGGGGTTATGGCTACACCTTC. Translation gives CAWSVTTGGYGYTF. With the portions outside the CDR3 filled from the reference TRBV30 and TRBJ1-2 genes, the complete variable region becomes SQTIHQWPATLVQPVGSPLSLECTVEGTSNPNLYWYRQAAGRGLQLLFYSVGIGQISSEVPQNLSASRPQDRQFILSSKKLLLSDSGFYLCAWSVTTGGYGYTFGSGTRLTVV.